These 8 T cell receptor beta chains originate from one sample sequenced in a study of blood T cells in healthy people across ages. Primers used in a second PCR of about 7 to 12 cycles were a sample-barcoded 5' primer and a J-beta primer mix. In TCRdb, the 5' RACE reads were re-called with MiXCR into one record per CDR3 protein. The table records about 1.1 million distinct CDR3 sequences, 35% to 40% of them present only once. The source material was blood. These receptors were collected from a man aged 18 to 35 in good health.

The rearrangement joins TRBV4-2 to TRBJ2-3, with TRBD2 matching 8 bases. Per germline, CDR1 LGHNA and CDR2 YNFKEQ. This CDR3 has 16 amino acids. The V segment lost 0 bases and the J segment 2 bases; nucleotides outside the gene matches: 4. Here the CDR3 DNA reads TGTGCCAGCAGCCAAGATGCAGCGGGGGACACAGATACGCAGTATTTT. It encodes CASSQDAAGDTDTQYF.

The chain joins TRBV12-3 or TRBV12-4 to TRBJ1-1; tentative D call: TRBD1 (5 bases). The CDR3 is 14 amino acids. Trimming cost V 5 bases and J 1 base, with 11 bases left between them. CDR3 sequence reads: CASSATTANTEAFF. DNA of the CDR3: TGTGCCAGCAGTGCTACGACAGCGAACACTGAAGCTTTCTTT.

This clonotype was picked up a small number of times. This chain joins TRBV6-5 and TRBJ1-2; no reliable D call. The V gene lost 0 bases and the J gene lost 2 bases, with 10 bases spanning the gap. Germline V gene data show CDR1 as MNHEY and CDR2 as SVGAGI. The CDR3 totals 15 residues. DNA of the CDR3: TGTGCCAGCAGTTACTCGAGGACGGCCAACTATGGCTACACCTTC. Its translation is CASSYSRTANYGYTF.

The J gene is TRBJ1-3, the V gene TRBV20-1; a possible D gene is TRBD1 (5 bases). The CDR3 has 15 amino acids. With 3 bases removed from V and 0 bases from J, the gap between germline ends came to 12 bases. CDR1 and CDR2 (germline): DFQATT, SNEGSKA (reference sequence). CDR3 loop: CSASRGPTSGNTIYF. CDR3 DNA: TGCAGTGCTAGTAGGGGCCCAACCTCTGGAAACACCATATATTTT.

This clonotype was detected many times. The chain has TRBV5-1 and TRBJ1-1; D remains ambiguous. V lost 0 bases and J lost 4, with 7 bases in between. The V gene's germline CDR1 is SGHRS and CDR2 YFSETQ. This CDR3 spans 13 amino acids. CDR3 in amino acids: CASSLELSTEAFF. In nucleotides, the CDR3 is TGCGCCAGCAGCTTGGAGCTTTCCACTGAAGCTTTCTTT.

CDR3 bases: TGTGCCAGCACCGCTCCGACCGGCACAGATACGCAGTATTTT. Amino acid sequence: CASTAPTGTDTQYF. The chain uses TRBV28 and TRBJ2-3; no clear D gene. The CDR3 contains 14 residues. The V gene's germline CDR1 is MDHEN and CDR2 SYDVKM. The ends were cut back, 7 bases at V and 1 base at J, with 12 bases in the middle.

The rearrangement uses TRBV3-1 and TRBJ1-1; 7 nucleotides match TRBD1. The CDR3 sequence is 14 residues long. J gave up 2 bases and V 7 bases, and 7 bases lay outside the gene matches. CDR1 is LGHDT, CDR2 YNNKEL, per germline (reference sequence). Here the CDR3 DNA reads TGTGCCAGCAACCGGGGACAGATTAACACTGAAGCTTTCTTT. Translation gives CASNRGQINTEAFF. The entire variable domain, with the rest obtained from reference TRBV3-1 and TRBJ1-1, is as follows: DTAVSQTPKYLVTQMGNDKSIKCEQNLGHDTMYWYKQDSKKFLKIMFSYNNKELIINETVPNRFSPKSPDKAHLNLHINSLELGDSAVYFCASNRGQINTEAFFGQGTRLTVV.

The V call is TRBV5-1, the J call TRBJ2-1; D remains unclear. Judging by the DNA end, TRBJ2-7 fits better; the J call may be wrong. The CDR3 extends over 15 amino acids. Germline V gives CDR1 SGHRS, CDR2 YFSETQ. Written as DNA, the CDR3 is TGCGCCAGCAGCTTGGCCCAGACCACGTACAATGAGCAGTACTTC. Residues: CASSLAQTTYNEQYF.